One sample yielded the 19 T cell receptor beta chains listed below, sequenced in a study of T cells in Graves' hyperthyroidism and ophthalmopathy. The investigators amplified TCR beta CDR3 regions from RNA transcripts. With the HTBI primer set, the TCR CDR3 went through a first round of RT-PCR. TCRdb reanalysed the multiplex PCR reads using MiXCR and keeps one entry per CDR3 protein. Seen here are approximately 320,000 distinct CDR3 sequences, around a sixth observed once, and the top ten hold around a third. Sequencing used blood. These receptors originate from a man between 25 and 39 years old with Graves' hyperthyroidism.

This clonotype was found many times. This chain joins TRBV11-3 and TRBJ2-1; 7 nucleotides line up with TRBD2. With 3 bases clipped from V and 8 bases from J, the junction kept 7 bases outside the gene matches. The germline CDR1 and CDR2 sequences are SGHNT and YENEEA. This CDR3 contains 14 residues. This CDR3 reads CASSLGREFDEQFF. As DNA, the CDR3 is TGTGCCAGCAGCTTGGGGCGGGAGTTCGATGAGCAGTTCTTC.

This clonotype was recorded at least ten times. CDR3: CASSFAPADTQYF. CDR3 nucleotides: TGTGCCAGCAGTTTTGCGCCGGCAGATACGCAGTATTTT. The chain links TRBV12-3 or TRBV12-4 to TRBJ2-3; D unresolved. CDR3 size: 13 residues. Trimming left V 3 bases short and J 4 bases short, with 8 bases between.

This clonotype was counted many times. The genes are TRBV6-1 and TRBJ2-3, with 12 bases matching TRBD2. V trimming: 5 bases; J trimming: 3 bases; junction bases outside the gene matches: 3. The germline CDR1 and CDR2 sequences are MNHNS and SASEGT. The CDR3 runs to 15 residues. CDR3 loop: CASSFLAGGTDTQYF. DNA of the CDR3: TGTGCCAGCAGTTTTCTAGCGGGAGGGACAGATACGCAGTATTTT.

CDR3: CASSVGQGGHYEQYF. In nucleotides, the CDR3 is TGTGCCAGCAGCGTAGGACAGGGAGGACACTACGAGCAGTACTTC. The V call is TRBV9, the J call TRBJ2-7; perhaps TRBD1 as D (7 bases). CDR3 length: 15 residues. With 0 bases removed from V and 3 bases from J, the gap between germline ends came to 13 bases. Germline lookup yields CDR1 SGDLS and CDR2 YYNGEE.

This clonotype was detected a few times. This may arise from a read error, as a much more abundant clone is one base away. This is likely a read error, given that the CDR3 carries no conserved phenylalanine or tryptophan at its end. The gene calls are TRBV28 and TRBJ2-3; D not resolved. Trimming took off 6 bases at V and 6 bases at J, with 16 bases between the two ends. This CDR3 spans 14 amino acids. Germline V gene lookup returns CDR1 MDHEN and CDR2 SYDVKM. The CDR3 nucleotides are TGTGCCAGCAGCGTTCCCTGGGTAGCCGATACGCAGTATTCT. Amino acid sequence: CASSVPWVADTQYS.

This clonotype was counted at least ten times. The genes are TRBV3-1 and TRBJ1-1; D might be TRBD1 (6 bases). CDR3 length: 12 amino acids. Germline assignment: CDR1 LGHDT and CDR2 YNNKEL (reference sequence). The V and J ends lost 4 bases and 11 bases respectively, with 14 bases between them. The CDR3 coding sequence is TGTGCCAGCAGCCCCTCTCAGGGGTCGGCTTTCTTT. Its translation: CASSPSQGSAFF. The whole variable domain, remainder taken from reference TRBV3-1 and TRBJ1-1, is DTAVSQTPKYLVTQMGNDKSIKCEQNLGHDTMYWYKQDSKKFLKIMFSYNNKELIINETVPNRFSPKSPDKAHLNLHINSLELGDSAVYFCASSPSQGSAFFGQGTRLTVV.

This clonotype is termed medium-sized. J is TRBJ2-3 and V is TRBV20-1; D perhaps matches TRBD2 (6 bases). The CDR3 is made up of 16 amino acids. Germline CDR1 reads DFQATT; CDR2 reads SNEGSKA (reference sequence). The ends were cut back, 1 base at V and 2 bases at J, with 16 bases in the middle. The CDR3: CSARGGSGHLTDTQYF. The CDR3 DNA follows: TGCAGTGCTAGAGGAGGTAGCGGCCACCTCACAGATACGCAGTATTTT.

V is TRBV6-2 or TRBV6-3 and J is TRBJ2-4, with D hard to call. Germline assignment: CDR1 MNHEY and CDR2 SVGEGT. CDR3 size: 15 residues. Trimming cost V 2 bases and J 0 bases, with 8 bases left between them. For the CDR3, the DNA is TGTGCCAGCAGTTACACCTCTTTAGCCAAAAACATTCAGTACTTC. Translation: CASSYTSLAKNIQYF.

This clonotype was observed a few times. The V call is TRBV15, the J call TRBJ2-2; no definite D call. CDR1 and CDR2 (germline): LNHNV, YYDKDF (reference sequence). The length of the CDR3 is 17 residues. Trimming shortened V by 2 bases and J by 3 bases, and 16 bases separated the two germline ends. The CDR3 nucleotides read TGTGCCACCAGCAGACTTGGAGTAAGCCCGCACACCGGGGAGCTGTTTTTT. It codes for CATSRLGVSPHTGELFF.

In this sample, this clonotype turned up many times. The chain joins TRBV20-1 to TRBJ2-7; 7 positions agree with TRBD2. Germline V gene data show CDR1 as DFQATT and CDR2 as SNEGSKA (reference sequence). J was trimmed by 3 bases and V by 6 bases; bases with no gene match: 8. This CDR3 contains 13 residues. CDR3 in DNA: TGCAGTGCGTCTAGCGGCTTCTACTACGAGCAGTACTTC. It specifies CSASSGFYYEQYF.

Ten or more counts support this clonotype. The V gene is TRBV7-8, the J gene TRBJ2-2; tentatively, D is TRBD1 (5 bases). Looked up from germline, CDR1 is SGHVS and CDR2 is FQNEAQ. V lost 6 bases, J lost 3 bases, and 14 bases lay in between. The CDR3 is 15 residues long. The CDR3 coding sequence is TGTGCCAGCAGGATGTTGGACACTTACACCGGGGAGCTGTTTTTT. Its protein is CASRMLDTYTGELFF.

This clonotype has a handful of counts. This rearrangement joins TRBV28 to TRBJ2-7; D may be TRBD2 (6 bases). V shed 6 bases and J shed 4 bases, with 16 bases lying between them. CDR3 length: 14 residues. Germline V gene data show CDR1 as MDHEN and CDR2 as SYDVKM. The CDR3 sequence: CASRTGTDSYEQYF. The CDR3, as DNA: TGTGCCAGCAGGACCGGGACTGACTCTTACGAGCAGTACTTC.

The V call is TRBV4-1, the J call TRBJ2-7; 9 positions agree with TRBD1. Unmatched junction bases numbered 7, after V lost 1 base and J lost 6 bases. The CDR3 has 15 residues. Germline V gene lookup returns CDR1 MGHRA and CDR2 YSYEKL. CDR3 amino acids: CASSQGGTGRGEQYF. As DNA, the CDR3 is TGCGCCAGCAGCCAAGGGGGGACAGGGAGAGGCGAGCAGTACTTC.

Concerning this clonotype itself: One end of the junction is discordant with germline, which a read error may explain. The chain employs TRBV27 and TRBJ2-2, with D possibly called TRBD1 or TRBD2 (5 bases each). CDR3 length: 16 residues. CDR1 is MNHEY, CDR2 SMNVEV, per germline (reference sequence). CDR3 sequence: CASSLFAVEGSGEQFF. The CDR3 DNA reads as TGTGCCAGCAGTTTATTTGCTGTTGAGGGGTCCGGTGAGCAGTTTTTT.

The chain joins TRBV29-1 to TRBJ2-3; 8 positions match TRBD1. Losses at the gene ends were 5 bases for V and 0 bases for J; bases not matched to a gene: 7. CDR1 and CDR2 from the germline V gene are SQVTM and ANQGSEA. This CDR3 has 15 amino acids. CDR3 region: CSVTTGGVSTDTQYF. The CDR3 DNA is TGCAGCGTTACCACAGGGGGTGTTAGCACAGATACGCAGTATTTT.

This clonotype was seen a few times. The V call is TRBV4-2, the J call TRBJ2-3; D not certain. The length of the CDR3 is 16 residues. V was pared by 2 bases and J by 1 base, with 13 bases between. In germline, CDR1 is LGHNA, CDR2 YNFKEQ. CDR3 sequence: CASSQSNVMRTDTQYF. CDR3 nucleotide sequence: TGTGCCAGCAGCCAATCGAACGTTATGCGCACAGATACGCAGTATTTT.

This clonotype was recorded a few times. This chain connects TRBV7-2 to TRBJ1-2; 8 nucleotides match TRBD1. J lost 6 bases, V lost 0 bases, and 6 bases had no gene match. Looked up from germline, CDR1 is SGHTA and CDR2 is FQGNSA. The CDR3 consists of 15 residues. CDR3 protein: CASSLATGVFDGYTF. The DNA for the CDR3 is TGTGCCAGCAGCTTAGCGACAGGGGTATTTGATGGCTACACCTTC. Full variable domain (outside the CDR3, taken from reference TRBV7-2 and TRBJ1-2): GAGVSQSPSNKVTEKGKDVELRCDPISGHTALYWYRQSLGQGLEFLIYFQGNSAPDKSGLPSDRFSAERTGGSVSTLTIQRTQQEDSAVYLCASSLATGVFDGYTFGSGTRLTVV.

In the case of this clonotype: With a much larger clone just one base away, this may be a read error. The V and J genes are TRBV12-3 or TRBV12-4 and TRBJ2-3; D may be TRBD1 or TRBD2 (5 bases each). The CDR3 spans 16 residues. The CDR3 coding sequence is TGTGCCAGCCGGCGGGTGTTGTGGATGGACACAGATGCGCAGTATTTT. It codes for CASRRVLWMDTDAQYF.

The chain has TRBV24-1 and TRBJ2-5; TRBD1 might be the D (5 bases). Trimming took off 4 bases at V and 5 bases at J, with 16 bases between the two ends. This CDR3 comprises 15 residues. Germline V gene sequence: CDR1 KGHDR, CDR2 SFDVKD. CDR3 bases: TGTGCCACCAGTGACCCCGGCCCATCAGGGGAGACCCAGTACTTC. It is translated as CATSDPGPSGETQYF.